These 26 T cell receptor beta chains originate from one sample sequenced in a study of CD8 T cells in ankylosing spondylitis. TCRdb called the 5' RACE reads again in MiXCR, with one record for every CDR3 protein. The repertoire holds some 250,000 distinct CDR3 sequences, with more than 20% as singletons. Sequencing was carried out using blood, either unsorted or a sorted T cell fraction (not recorded which). The source of these receptors is a male donor with ankylosing spondylitis or in good health (not recorded which).

V gene TRBV10-3 combines with J gene TRBJ1-1; D gene ambiguous. This CDR3 region has 17 residues. In germline, CDR1 is ENHRY, CDR2 SYGVKD. Trimming pared 0 bases from V and 4 bases from J, leaving 18 bases between. CDR3 DNA: TGTGCCATCAGTGAGTCCGGGTATACCACCTGGGCCACTGAAGCTTTCTTT. It encodes CAISESGYTTWATEAFF.

This clonotype was seen many times. The rearrangement joins TRBV7-8 to TRBJ2-7; D remains unclear. Trimming cost V 3 bases and J 5 bases, with 11 bases left between them. Germline CDR1 is SGHVS and CDR2 is FQNEAQ. CDR3 length: 13 amino acids. The CDR3, as DNA: TGTGCCAGCAGCTTGTCTCTCCTTGACGAGCAGTACTTC. Residues: CASSLSLLDEQYF. The full variable domain, completed using reference TRBV7-8 and TRBJ2-7, is GAGVSQSPRYKVAKRGQDVALRCDPISGHVSLFWYQQALGQGPEFLTYFQNEAQLDKSGLPSDRFFAERPEGSVSTLKIQRTQQEDSAVYLCASSLSLLDEQYFGPGTRLTVT.

This chain joins TRBV7-9 and TRBJ2-2, with TRBD1 matching 7 bases. V gave up 5 bases and J gave up 4 bases; unmatched junction bases: 7. The CDR3 consists of 15 residues. The germline gives CDR1 SEHNR, CDR2 FQNEAQ (reference sequence). The CDR3: CASSNQTGFTGELFF. CDR3 nucleotide sequence: TGTGCCAGCAGCAACCAGACAGGGTTCACCGGGGAGCTGTTTTTT. The variable domain in full, with the rest retrieved from reference TRBV7-9 and TRBJ2-2, is DTGVSQNPRHKITKRGQNVTFRCDPISEHNRLYWYRQTLGQGPEFLTYFQNEAQLEKSRLLSDRFSAERPKGSFSTLEIQRTEQGDSAMYLCASSNQTGFTGELFFGEGSRLTVL.

The V and J genes are TRBV6-1 and TRBJ2-5, with 7 bases matching TRBD2. The CDR3 sequence is 15 residues long. Germline V gives CDR1 MNHNS, CDR2 SASEGT. After removal of 8 bases from V and 7 bases from J, the junction contained 16 bases not matched to a gene. The CDR3 region is CASHPPGSIAGTQYF. The CDR3 DNA reads TGTGCCAGCCACCCCCCCGGTTCGATAGCGGGGACCCAGTACTTC.

This clonotype has ten or more counts. V and J are TRBV12-3 or TRBV12-4 and TRBJ2-7; D is perhaps TRBD1 (5 bases). V lost 5 bases and J 0 bases, leaving 11 bases between the germline ends. The CDR3 totals 14 residues. CDR3 sequence reads: CASSQQESSYEQYF. CDR3 DNA sequence: TGTGCCAGCAGTCAACAGGAGAGCTCCTACGAGCAGTACTTC.

The V and J genes are TRBV12-3 or TRBV12-4 and TRBJ1-4; D perhaps matches TRBD1 (6 bases). The V and J ends lost 5 bases and 3 bases respectively, with 10 bases between them. The length of the CDR3 is 14 residues. The CDR3 loop is CASSPGQSNEKLFF. In nucleotides, the CDR3 is TGTGCCAGCAGTCCGGGACAATCTAATGAAAAACTGTTTTTT.

This clonotype came up many times. The V and J genes are TRBV29-1 and TRBJ1-2; D ambiguous. The CDR3 loop spans 11 amino acids. Germline CDR1 is SQVTM and CDR2 is ANQGSEA. The V and J ends lost 7 bases and 3 bases respectively, with 9 bases between them. CDR3 sequence (DNA): TGCAGCGATGACGGAGACTATGGCTACACCTTC. Its translation: CSDDGDYGYTF.

CDR3 sequence reads: CSARLTSGGLPPFF. The CDR3 DNA is TGCAGTGCTAGACTGACTAGCGGGGGGCTCCCCCCGTTCTTC. The genes are TRBV20-1 and TRBJ2-1; TRBD2 matches 13 bases. The germline V gene has CDR1 DFQATT and CDR2 SNEGSKA (reference sequence). The CDR3 covers 14 residues. After removal of 2 bases from V and 15 bases from J, the junction contained 10 bases not matched to a gene.

The chain combines TRBV18 with TRBJ2-5; possibly TRBD1 or TRBD2 for D (6 bases each). The V end was cut by 2 bases, the J end by 7 bases, with 17 bases between. Germline lookup yields CDR1 KGHSH and CDR2 LQKENI. The CDR3 contains 15 residues. The CDR3 DNA is TGTGCCAGCTCACCATTATCCGGGGGCTCTGGGACCCAGTACTTC. Protein product: CASSPLSGGSGTQYF.

A few counts support this clonotype. The CDR3 region has the DNA TGCAGTGCCCTGGGACAGGGGGCGAAAGAGCAGTACTTC. Translation gives CSALGQGAKEQYF. The chain combines TRBV20-1 with TRBJ2-7, with TRBD1 identical over 12 bases. Germline V gene sequence: CDR1 DFQATT, CDR2 SNEGSKA (reference sequence). J was trimmed by 7 bases and V by 6 bases; bases with no gene match: 7. This CDR3 spans 13 amino acids.

The table lists this clonotype with many counts. V usage is TRBV20-1 and J usage is TRBJ2-2; 7 bases map to TRBD1. Germline assignment: CDR1 DFQATT and CDR2 SNEGSKA (reference sequence). The V segment lost 0 bases and the J segment 7 bases; nucleotides outside the gene matches: 8. The CDR3 sequence is 15 residues long. CDR3 DNA sequence: TGCAGTGCTAGAGACCGACAGGGTCTGGGCGGGGAGCTGTTTTTT. This codes for CSARDRQGLGGELFF.

This clonotype was picked up many times. The chain links TRBV9 to TRBJ2-7, with TRBD1 matching over 9 bases. The CDR3 runs to 15 residues. Germline CDR1 and CDR2: SGDLS and YYNGEE. With V trimmed by 2 bases and J by 5 bases, 8 bases remained unmatched. The DNA of the CDR3 is TGTGCCAGCAGCGTGGGGCACAGGGGGCACGACGAGCAGTACTTC. This gives the protein CASSVGHRGHDEQYF. The complete variable domain, with remaining parts taken from reference TRBV9 and TRBJ2-7, reads DSGVTQTPKHLITATGQRVTLRCSPRSGDLSVYWYQQSLDQGLQFLIQYYNGEERAKGNILERFSAQQFPDLHSELNLSSLELGDSALYFCASSVGHRGHDEQYFGPGTRLTVT.

This clonotype has a handful of counts. The rearrangement links TRBV28 to TRBJ1-5, with 8 bases matching TRBD1. In germline, CDR1 is MDHEN, CDR2 SYDVKM. This CDR3 is 15 amino acids long. The junction had 8 bases not matched to a gene; V was cut back by 6 bases and J by 4 bases. The CDR3 bases are TGTGCCAGCAGCCCCGTGGACAGGGATAATCAGCCCCAGCATTTT. Translated, it gives CASSPVDRDNQPQHF. The full variable domain, its missing parts supplied by reference TRBV28 and TRBJ1-5, is DVKVTQSSRYLVKRTGEKVFLECVQDMDHENMFWYRQDPGLGLRLIYFSYDVKMKEKGDIPEGYSVSREKKERFSLILESASTNQTSMYLCASSPVDRDNQPQHFGDGTRLSIL.

This chain joins TRBV12-3 or TRBV12-4 and TRBJ2-1; D is undetermined. The V gene lost 7 bases and the J gene lost 6 bases, with 19 bases spanning the gap. The length of the CDR3 is 15 residues. The CDR3: CASNPSLTESNEQFF. The CDR3 DNA follows: TGTGCCAGCAACCCATCTCTTACGGAATCCAATGAGCAGTTCTTC.

This clonotype was seen more than once but under ten times. The gene calls are TRBV20-1 and TRBJ2-3; D unresolved. Germline CDR1 is DFQATT and CDR2 is SNEGSKA (reference sequence). CDR3 size: 11 residues. Trimming left V 6 bases short and J 11 bases short, with 15 bases between. Written as DNA, the CDR3 is TGCAGTGCCCAGAGAGACCCTCAGCAGTATTTT. Its protein is CSAQRDPQQYF.

This clonotype was recorded at least ten times. The rearrangement joins TRBV7-7 to TRBJ2-2, with 10 bases identical to TRBD1. Germline V gene sequence: CDR1 SSHAT, CDR2 FNYEAQ (reference sequence). The CDR3 contains 16 residues. V dropped 4 bases and J dropped 3; count of bases not matched to a gene: 5. CDR3 sequence reads: CASSYQDRGYTGELFF. The CDR3 nucleotides read TGTGCCAGCAGCTACCAGGACAGGGGGTACACCGGGGAGCTGTTTTTT.

A note on this clonotype: One end of the junction varies from germline; a read error may be responsible. The chain carries TRBV20-1 and TRBJ2-3; D possibly uses TRBD1 or TRBD2 (6 bases each). CDR3 size: 13 residues. CDR1 DFQATT and CDR2 SNEGSKA come from the germline V gene (reference sequence). The CDR3 reads CSARGGLADTQYF. As DNA, the CDR3 is TGCAGTGCAAGAGGGGGGTTAGCGGATACGCAGTATTTT.

With respect to this clonotype: This could be a read error, since a much larger clone is one nucleotide away. The rearrangement links TRBV20-1 to TRBJ2-2; maybe TRBD2 (5 bases). There are 13 residues in the CDR3. CDR1 DFQATT and CDR2 SNEGSKA come from the germline V gene (reference sequence). The CDR3 reads CSARQAGTGELLF. The CDR3 region has the DNA TGCAGTGCTAGACAGGCCGGCACCGGGGAGCTGTTATTT.

This clonotype came up many times. This rearrangement joins TRBV20-1 to TRBJ2-7; D is perhaps TRBD1 or TRBD2 (6 bases each). Trimming stripped 0 bases from V and 6 bases from J, with 12 bases between. Germline CDR1 reads DFQATT; CDR2 reads SNEGSKA (reference sequence). This CDR3 is 13 amino acids long. DNA for the CDR3: TGCAGTGCTAGAGAGGGGGGCCGCCGCGAGCAGTACTTC. Translation gives CSAREGGRREQYF.

This rearrangement joins TRBV20-1 to TRBJ2-3; D gene unclear. The CDR3 extends over 15 amino acids. In germline, CDR1 is DFQATT, CDR2 SNEGSKA (reference sequence). V lost 5 bases, J lost 0 bases, and 15 bases lay in between. This chain's CDR3 is CSADHRTESTDTQYF. The CDR3, as DNA: TGCAGTGCTGACCATCGGACGGAAAGCACAGATACGCAGTATTTT.

This clonotype was seen more than once but under ten times. V is TRBV29-1 and J is TRBJ2-1, with 9 bases aligning to TRBD1. The V and J ends lost 6 bases and 8 bases, in that order; junction bases with no gene match: 5. CDR1 and CDR2 (germline): SQVTM, ANQGSEA. This CDR3 is built from 12 residues. The DNA for the CDR3 is TGCAGCGTGGACAGGGGAGGGCATGAGCAGTTCTTC. Encoded protein: CSVDRGGHEQFF.

The chain couples TRBV3-1 to TRBJ2-5; 7 positions match TRBD1. Germline V gives CDR1 LGHDT, CDR2 YNNKEL (reference sequence). V shed 2 bases and J 7 bases; nucleotides not matched to a gene: 7. The CDR3 contains 14 residues. The CDR3 nucleotides are TGTGCCAGCAGCCAACCGGGACAGTTCGGGACCCAGTACTTC. This translates into CASSQPGQFGTQYF.

The table lists this clonotype with many counts. The chain uses TRBV20-1 and TRBJ2-3; 7 positions match TRBD2. V lost 6 bases to trimming and J lost 2 bases; unmatched junction nucleotides: 5. CDR3 length: 13 amino acids. CDR1 DFQATT and CDR2 SNEGSKA come from the germline V gene (reference sequence). The CDR3 coding sequence is TGCAGTGCCACCGGGACTACCACAGATACGCAGTATTTT. It translates to CSATGTTTDTQYF.

The V and J genes are TRBV6-1 and TRBJ2-7, with D tentatively TRBD2 (6 bases). Germline-derived CDR1 and CDR2 are MNHNS and SASEGT. V lost 7 bases and J lost 3, with 19 bases in between. The CDR3 sequence is 15 residues long. The CDR3 DNA reads as TGTGCCAGCAAGGGCGGGGCAGGAGACTACTACGAGCAGTACTTC. It encodes CASKGGAGDYYEQYF.

The count of this clonotype is one. The V call is TRBV3-1, the J call TRBJ2-3; D call uncertain. V lost 4 bases, J lost 4 bases, and 9 bases lay in between. CDR1 LGHDT and CDR2 YNNKEL come from the germline V gene (reference sequence). This CDR3 spans 13 amino acids. The CDR3 sequence: CASSRTASDTQYF. The CDR3 DNA sequence: TGTGCCAGCAGCCGAACAGCGTCAGATACGCAGTATTTT.

In its sample, this clonotype was seen a few times. This chain uses TRBV20-1 with TRBJ1-1; D gene uncertain. The V end lost 0 bases, the J end lost 0 bases, and 14 bases lay between the germline ends. The V gene's germline CDR1 is DFQATT and CDR2 SNEGSKA (reference sequence). The CDR3 runs to 16 residues. DNA of the CDR3: TGCAGTGCTAGAGATCTCCCCGGACTGATGAACACTGAAGCTTTCTTT. The encoded protein is CSARDLPGLMNTEAFF.